The 32 T cell receptor beta chains below come from one sample, sequenced in a study of T cells in Graves' hyperthyroidism and ophthalmopathy. RNA transcripts were the template for amplifying TCR beta CDR3 regions. Initially, a first-round RT-PCR of the TCR CDR3 employed the HTBI primer set. One entry per CDR3 protein, called by TCRdb with MiXCR from the multiplex PCR reads. The repertoire holds roughly 570,000 distinct CDR3 sequences, with 46% as singletons. The sample was peripheral blood or thyroid tissue (not recorded which). Source of these receptors: an adult woman with Graves' disease, either hyperthyroidism or ophthalmopathy (not recorded which).

The chain links TRBV7-9 to TRBJ2-7, with 8 bases identical to TRBD1. Germline trimming cut 1 base from V and 2 bases from J; bases unmatched to any gene: 7. Germline-derived CDR1 and CDR2 are SEHNR and FQNEAQ (reference sequence). The CDR3 runs to 16 residues. The CDR3: CASSLGTGGIPYEQYF. The CDR3, as DNA: TGTGCCAGCAGCTTAGGAACAGGGGGGATTCCCTACGAGCAGTACTTC.

This chain links TRBV7-9 with TRBJ1-2, with D uncertain. The germline gives CDR1 SEHNR, CDR2 FQNEAQ (reference sequence). The CDR3 loop spans 11 amino acids. Trimming cost V 10 bases and J 7 bases, with 13 bases left between them. CDR3 sequence: CATPVLSGYTF. Written as DNA, the CDR3 is TGTGCCACTCCGGTTTTGAGTGGCTACACCTTC.

The CDR3 region is CASSRDLSTEKLFF. CDR3 DNA sequence: TGTGCCAGCAGCAGGGATCTTAGCACTGAAAAACTGTTTTTT. This rearrangement joins TRBV2 to TRBJ1-4; perhaps TRBD1 as D (5 bases). V was trimmed by 6 bases and J by 7 bases, leaving 15 bases between them. Germline V gives CDR1 SNHLY, CDR2 FYNNEI. This CDR3 region has 14 residues.

This clonotype was observed a single time. V and J are TRBV10-3 and TRBJ1-5; D remains ambiguous. Germline-derived CDR1 and CDR2 are ENHRY and SYGVKD. Trimming cost V 8 bases and J 4 bases, with 18 bases left between them. The CDR3 has 15 residues. CDR3: CAIGPDVRENQPQHF. The CDR3 nucleotides read TGTGCCATCGGGCCCGACGTGCGGGAGAATCAGCCCCAGCATTTT.

This clonotype was seen a single time. The rearrangement links TRBV2 to TRBJ2-5, with TRBD1 as a possible D gene (6 bases). Germline assignment: CDR1 SNHLY and CDR2 FYNNEI. V lost 7 bases, J lost 2 bases, and 17 bases lay in between. The CDR3 covers 15 residues. CDR3 bases: TGTGCCAGCAACCTAATAGGGGACATACAAGAGACCCAGTACTTC. This sequence encodes CASNLIGDIQETQYF.

This sequence joins TRBV2 and TRBJ2-6; D tentatively reads TRBD1 or TRBD2 (5 bases each). CDR1 SNHLY and CDR2 FYNNEI come from the germline V gene. The CDR3 runs to 15 residues. Trimming took off 7 bases at V and 1 base at J, with 11 bases between the two ends. The chain's CDR3 is CASNEGISGANVLTF. In DNA form, the CDR3 reads TGTGCCAGCAATGAGGGGATATCTGGGGCCAACGTCCTGACTTTC.

Concerning this clonotype: One junction end does not reproduce the germline sequence, and a read error may be involved. V gene TRBV20-1 combines with J gene TRBJ1-5, with D uncertain. Germline CDR1 reads DFQATT; CDR2 reads SNEGSKA (reference sequence). The CDR3 covers 16 residues. The CDR3 is CSARVSETRINQPQHF. The CDR3 DNA reads TGCAGTGCCAGAGTATCCGAGACCAGGATCAATCAGCCCCAGCATTTT.

This clonotype was seen at least ten times. V usage is TRBV10-2 and J usage is TRBJ2-7; D gene ambiguous. Trimming stripped 0 bases from V and 8 bases from J, with 11 bases between. CDR1 WSHSY and CDR2 SAAADI come from the germline V gene. The CDR3 is 13 amino acids. CDR3 region: CASSESMLGKQYF. The CDR3 nucleotides read TGCGCCAGCAGTGAGTCGATGTTAGGGAAGCAGTACTTC.

This chain joins TRBV29-1 and TRBJ2-3; D remains unclear. Between the trimmed V and J ends, which lost 3 bases and 6 bases, there was a span of 13 bases. CDR3 length equals 13 residues. Germline CDR1 and CDR2: SQVTM and ANQGSEA. The CDR3 is CSVELTARDTQYF. CDR3 nucleotides: TGCAGCGTTGAGCTCACAGCTAGGGATACGCAGTATTTT.

This clonotype showed up just a few times. With a much larger clone just one base away, this may be a read error. The V gene is TRBV20-1, the J gene TRBJ2-7, with D maybe TRBD1 (5 bases). Germline assignment: CDR1 DFQATT and CDR2 SNEGSKA (reference sequence). V was pared by 3 bases and J by 3 bases, with 12 bases between. This CDR3 contains 13 residues. The CDR3 region has the DNA TGCAGTGCTAGGGTTAGACAGAACTACGAGCAGTACTTC. It codes for CSARVRQNYEQYF.

In its sample, this clonotype was seen many times. The chain recombines TRBV28 with TRBJ1-2, with 7 positions matching TRBD1. The trim removed 6 bases at V and 6 bases at J, leaving 7 bases unmatched. The CDR3 runs 13 residues. Germline assignment: CDR1 MDHEN and CDR2 SYDVKM. CDR3 DNA: TGTGCCAGCAGCCTAATTGGGACAGATGGCTACACCTTC. Translation gives CASSLIGTDGYTF.

V is TRBV15 and J is TRBJ1-1; D not certain. The V end lost 0 bases, the J end lost 0 bases, and 5 bases lay between the germline ends. The germline CDR1 and CDR2 sequences are LNHNV and YYDKDF (reference sequence). There are 14 residues in the CDR3. The CDR3 sequence: CATSRDRLNTEAFF. Written as DNA, the CDR3 is TGTGCCACCAGCAGAGACAGGCTGAACACTGAAGCTTTCTTT.

This clonotype has a count of ten or more. CDR3 DNA: TGCAGTGCCGCCAGGGGTGGGGGAATAAGCTCCTACGAGCAGTACTTC. It is translated as CSAARGGGISSYEQYF. The rearrangement links TRBV20-1 to TRBJ2-7; tentative D call: TRBD1 (6 bases). Trimming pared 6 bases from V and 0 bases from J, leaving 21 bases between. The length of the CDR3 is 16 residues. Looked up from germline, CDR1 is DFQATT and CDR2 is SNEGSKA (reference sequence).

This clonotype was found many times. The J gene is TRBJ2-7, the V gene TRBV7-9; the D is unclear. Germline CDR1 and CDR2: SEHNR and FQNEAQ (reference sequence). The ends were cut back, 8 bases at V and 0 bases at J, with 11 bases in the middle. CDR3 length: 13 residues. DNA for the CDR3: TGTGCCAGCTCCCTAAGCGTCTCCTACGAGCAGTACTTC. Encoded protein: CASSLSVSYEQYF.

The chain combines TRBV9 with TRBJ2-6; no definite D call. Trimming cost V 0 bases and J 4 bases, with 11 bases left between them. CDR3 size: 16 residues. Germline CDR1 is SGDLS and CDR2 is YYNGEE. This CDR3 reads CASSVAHGSGANVLTF. The CDR3 nucleotides are TGTGCCAGCAGCGTAGCTCACGGGTCCGGGGCCAACGTCCTGACTTTC.

This clonotype appeared many times. The chain carries TRBV15 and TRBJ2-5; 10 bases line up with TRBD2. V lost 5 bases and J lost 1; bases outside the gene matches: 7. The germline V gene has CDR1 LNHNV and CDR2 YYDKDF (reference sequence). CDR3 length equals 16 residues. In DNA, the CDR3 is TGTGCCACCAGCCCATCTAGCGGGAGCGCCCAAGAGACCCAGTACTTC. Its translation: CATSPSSGSAQETQYF.

Many counts were recorded for this clonotype. The rearrangement uses TRBV7-6 and TRBJ2-5, with TRBD2 matching over 9 bases. The V gene's germline CDR1 is SGHVS and CDR2 FNYEAQ. The CDR3 extends over 21 amino acids. With 5 bases clipped from V and 1 base from J, the junction kept 23 bases outside the gene matches. CDR3 in DNA: TGTGCCAGCAGCGAGACCGGTCCGGCTAGCGGGACCGGGGGTCGCCAAGAGACCCAGTACTTC. Its protein is CASSETGPASGTGGRQETQYF.

The chain uses TRBV5-1 and TRBJ2-6; no clear D gene. CDR3 length: 14 residues. In germline, CDR1 is SGHRS, CDR2 YFSETQ. With 4 bases removed from V and 4 bases from J, the gap between germline ends came to 9 bases. The CDR3: CASSGETGANVLTF. The CDR3 DNA reads as TGCGCCAGCAGCGGCGAGACAGGGGCCAACGTCCTGACTTTC.

The chain uses TRBV12-3 or TRBV12-4 and TRBJ2-6, with D tentatively TRBD1 (6 bases). The CDR3 has 20 residues. Trimming left V 5 bases short and J 1 base short, with 24 bases between. CDR3 DNA sequence: TGTGCCAGCAGTCCGTACAGGGTTCGGAGTTTTAGATCTGGGGCCAACGTCCTGACTTTC. Encoded protein: CASSPYRVRSFRSGANVLTF.

This clonotype came up many times. V and J are TRBV20-1 and TRBJ2-5; D is undetermined. Germline CDR1 and CDR2: DFQATT and SNEGSKA (reference sequence). The CDR3 consists of 14 residues. Trimming removed 0 bases from V and 3 bases from J, with 11 bases in between. The CDR3 reads CSARDPSLKETQYF. Written as DNA, the CDR3 is TGCAGTGCTAGAGATCCAAGCCTTAAAGAGACCCAGTACTTC.

The J gene is TRBJ2-7, the V gene TRBV12-3 or TRBV12-4; 8 bases agree with TRBD2. Germline trimming cut 6 bases from V and 4 bases from J; bases unmatched to any gene: 5. The CDR3 is made up of 13 amino acids. CDR3 amino acids: CASSTERGYEQYF. DNA of the CDR3: TGTGCCAGCAGCACGGAGCGGGGGTACGAGCAGTACTTC.

The chain carries TRBV10-3 and TRBJ2-7, with a tentative D call TRBD1 (6 bases). Germline CDR1 reads ENHRY; CDR2 reads SYGVKD. The length of the CDR3 is 12 residues. V shed 6 bases and J shed 3 bases, with 9 bases lying between them. For the CDR3, the DNA is TGTGCCATCAGGGAGACAGGCTACGAGCAGTACTTC. Translating it yields CAIRETGYEQYF.

The chain links TRBV4-1 to TRBJ1-4; D is unresolved. V was cut by 2 bases and J by 0 bases, with 4 bases left in between. Per the germline V gene, CDR1 is MGHRA and CDR2 is YSYEKL. The CDR3 extends over 14 amino acids. In DNA, the CDR3 is TGCGCCAGCAGCCAACACGCAACTAATGAAAAACTGTTTTTT. Protein: CASSQHATNEKLFF.

In this sample, this clonotype turned up many times. CDR3: CASSQVGTGAAYQPQHF. The CDR3 DNA follows: TGCGCCAGCAGCCAAGTCGGGACAGGCGCGGCTTATCAGCCCCAGCATTTT. The V and J genes are TRBV4-1 and TRBJ1-5; 8 nucleotides match TRBD1. Germline V gives CDR1 MGHRA, CDR2 YSYEKL. This CDR3 spans 17 amino acids. The ends lost 1 base at V and 5 bases at J; junction bases unmatched: 10.

V gene TRBV4-1 combines with J gene TRBJ2-2; no reliable D call. V dropped 1 base and J dropped 4 bases, with 7 bases sitting between them. This CDR3 has 14 residues. From germline, CDR1 is MGHRA and CDR2 YSYEKL. In DNA, the CDR3 is TGCGCCAGCAGCCAAGGAGATGGCACCGGGGAGCTGTTTTTT. Its translation is CASSQGDGTGELFF.

The chain joins TRBV5-6 to TRBJ1-3; D remains ambiguous. V was clipped by 0 bases and J by 0 bases, with 10 bases between them. Germline V gives CDR1 SGHDT, CDR2 YYEEEE. The CDR3 length is 16 residues. The CDR3 DNA reads as TGTGCCAGCAGCTTGGGGTCACTGAGCTCTGGAAACACCATATATTTT. Translation: CASSLGSLSSGNTIYF.

The chain links TRBV10-3 to TRBJ2-1, with TRBD2 matching over 13 bases. CDR3 length equals 15 residues. Germline assignment: CDR1 ENHRY and CDR2 SYGVKD. With 6 bases clipped from V and 7 bases from J, the junction kept 6 bases outside the gene matches. The CDR3 sequence: CAIRSTSGRPNEQFF. Here the CDR3 DNA reads TGTGCCATCAGGTCGACTAGCGGGAGGCCTAATGAGCAGTTCTTC.

Notes on this clonotype: This sequence may be a read error, since a much larger clone differs from it by one base. This rearrangement joins TRBV6-5 to TRBJ1-1; D not certain. The germline V gene has CDR1 MNHEY and CDR2 SVGAGI. The CDR3 runs 12 residues. Here the CDR3 reads CVSSRTGTEAFF. CDR3 coding DNA: TGTGTCAGCAGCAGAACCGGCACTGAAGCTTTCTTT.

This clonotype was seen repeatedly, ten times or more. V and J are TRBV29-1 and TRBJ2-7; D is possibly TRBD1 (5 bases). The CDR3 covers 12 residues. Germline V gives CDR1 SQVTM, CDR2 ANQGSEA. Trimming shortened V by 4 bases and J by 3 bases, and 10 bases separated the two germline ends. The CDR3 coding sequence is TGCAGCGTTGTAGACAGACTCTACGAGCAGTACTTC. Translation gives CSVVDRLYEQYF.

This clonotype was recorded many times. CDR3 protein: CSADKSQGRELFF. In DNA form, the CDR3 reads TGCAGTGCTGATAAATCCCAGGGCCGGGAACTGTTTTTT. The V call is TRBV20-1, the J call TRBJ1-4; D may be TRBD1 (5 bases). Trimming shortened V by 5 bases and J by 12 bases, and 19 bases separated the two germline ends. The germline CDR1 and CDR2 sequences are DFQATT and SNEGSKA (reference sequence). This CDR3 has 13 amino acids.

The chain couples TRBV20-1 to TRBJ2-5; either TRBD1 or TRBD2 may supply D (6 bases each). V was shortened by 6 bases and J by 5 bases, with 22 bases between the two germline ends. CDR1 and CDR2 from the germline V gene are DFQATT and SNEGSKA (reference sequence). The CDR3 has 15 residues. The CDR3 here is CSALGVGGRRETQYF. The DNA of the CDR3 is TGCAGTGCGCTAGGAGTGGGGGGCCGCCGGGAGACCCAGTACTTC.

V gene TRBV7-2 combines with J gene TRBJ2-5; the match to TRBD1 covers 7 bases. Per the germline V gene, CDR1 is SGHTA and CDR2 is FQGNSA. This CDR3 region has 17 residues. With V trimmed by 6 bases and J by 2 bases, 15 bases remained unmatched. The CDR3 here is CASRNRGVRARQETQYF. CDR3 DNA sequence: TGTGCCAGCAGAAACAGGGGAGTAAGGGCCCGACAAGAGACCCAGTACTTC.